This T cell receptor (beta chain) was identified in a study of control samples from healthy donors and cancer patients. The table came from immunoSEQ multiplex PCR; TCRdb's copy has only in-frame clones and leaves some out. There are about 89,000 clones in the sample; under 90% occur only once, and roughly 2% lies in the top ten. On this clone itself: Within the sample, other DNA sequences also encode this same CDR3.

The V end was cut by 5 bases, the J end by 4 bases, with 26 bases between. Germline CDR1 is SGHTA and CDR2 is FQGTGA. The CDR3 runs 18 residues. This chain joins TRBV7-3 and TRBJ1-2; TRBD1 is a possible D gene (6 bases). Sequenced input: blood. The sequence was obtained from a woman in her thirties or forties in good health. CDR3 loop: CASSPRAAGAGGGYGYTF. The CDR3 DNA reads as TGTGCCAGCAGCCCCAGGGCCGCGGGGGCGGGGGGTGGCTATGGCTACACCTTC.